These 30 T cell receptor beta chains were sequenced from one sample in a study of metastatic and nonmetastatic thyroid tumors. TCRdb re-called clones via MiXCR from the PCR reads. The data contain 6,000 or so clones, about a sixth of them singletons. Patients had received no treatment of any kind before thyroid surgery. Specimen: tumor tissue. These receptor sequences come from a male donor with papillary thyroid cancer or a benign thyroid nodule (not recorded which). Some clones in this sample may be carry-over from other donors' samples.

In its sample, this clone is medium-sized. The chain couples TRBV20-1 to TRBJ2-2; unclear D gene. The CDR3 is 14 residues long. The V end lost 1 base, the J end lost 0 bases, and 6 bases lay between the germline ends. CDR1 DFQATT and CDR2 SNEGSKA come from the germline V gene (reference sequence). This chain's CDR3 is CSARVRANTGELFF. In DNA, the CDR3 is TGCAGTGCTAGAGTCAGAGCGAACACCGGGGAGCTGTTTTTT.

This clone rates as medium-sized. This sequence joins TRBV2 and TRBJ2-7; no definite D call. The germline V gene encodes CDR1 SNHLY and CDR2 FYNNEI. The CDR3 loop spans 14 amino acids. Trimming shortened V by 6 bases and J by 3 bases, and 15 bases separated the two germline ends. CDR3: CASRPGVAGYEQYF. The CDR3 region has the DNA TGTGCCAGCAGACCCGGCGTCGCCGGCTACGAGCAGTACTTC.

This clone has at least ten counts. The chain is built from TRBV7-9 and TRBJ2-1, with 12 bases identical to TRBD2. Losses at the gene ends were 5 bases for V and 13 bases for J; bases not matched to a gene: 15. CDR3 length equals 16 residues. Germline loops: CDR1 SEHNR, CDR2 FQNEAQ (reference sequence). The CDR3 DNA follows: TGTGCCAGCAGCACCGGGAGACTAGCGGGAGACGAGCGACAGTTCTTC. Amino acids: CASSTGRLAGDERQFF.

This clone was counted at least ten times. A junction end diverges from the germline sequence, so it may reflect a read error. The chain couples TRBV6-4 to TRBJ2-5; 8 bases agree with TRBD1. This CDR3 contains 15 residues. Germline V gives CDR1 MRHNA, CDR2 SNTAGT. The CDR3: CASSEWDRHQGTQYF. CDR3 nucleotide sequence: TGTGCCAGCAGCGAATGGGACAGGCACCAAGGGACCCAGTACTTC.

J is TRBJ2-1 and V is TRBV6-2 or TRBV6-3, with 10 bases lining up with TRBD2. This CDR3 spans 16 amino acids. CDR1 is MNHEY and CDR2 is SVGEGT in the germline V gene. The V gene end was trimmed by 7 bases and the J gene end by 10 bases; junction bases not matched to a gene: 16. The CDR3 sequence is CASTKLLRTSGQEQFF. Written as DNA, the CDR3 is TGTGCCAGCACCAAACTCCTACGGACTAGCGGTCAGGAGCAGTTCTTC.

By sample share, this clone is medium-sized. The chain employs TRBV20-1 and TRBJ1-6; 9 bases fit TRBD1. This CDR3 region has 15 residues. Germline V gives CDR1 DFQATT, CDR2 SNEGSKA (reference sequence). Trimming at V came to 3 bases and at J to 7 bases, leaving 7 bases not matched to a gene. This chain's CDR3 is CSASNPGQGNSPLHF. The CDR3 DNA is TGCAGTGCTAGCAACCCGGGACAGGGCAATTCACCCCTCCACTTT.

V usage is TRBV5-1 and J usage is TRBJ1-2; tentatively, D is TRBD1 (5 bases). V lost 0 bases and J 6 bases, leaving 15 bases between the germline ends. Germline V CDR1 and CDR2: SGHRS, YFSETQ. The CDR3 is 15 residues long. In DNA form, the CDR3 reads TGCGCCAGCAGCTTGGAGTCCAGGGTTCGGGATGGCTACACCTTC. It yields the protein CASSLESRVRDGYTF.

This clone is labeled large. The gene calls are TRBV10-3 and TRBJ2-1; TRBD1 matches at 11 bases. The CDR3 sequence is 16 residues long. V shed 6 bases and J 4 bases; nucleotides not matched to a gene: 8. Germline V gene sequence: CDR1 ENHRY, CDR2 SYGVKD. The CDR3: CAIRIGQGASYNEQFF. The CDR3 nucleotides read TGTGCCATCAGAATAGGACAGGGGGCCTCTTACAATGAGCAGTTCTTC.

The chain is built from TRBV6-4 and TRBJ2-3, with 9 bases identical to TRBD1. From germline, CDR1 is MRHNA and CDR2 SNTAGT. J lost 4 bases, V lost 8 bases, and 10 bases had no gene match. CDR3 length equals 15 residues. The CDR3 bases are TGTGCCAGCGCTCTGGGACAGGGAGGCCCAGATACGCAGTATTTT. Its protein is CASALGQGGPDTQYF.

This chain links TRBV2 with TRBJ1-1; the D gene is possibly TRBD1 (6 bases). CDR1 and CDR2 from the germline V gene are SNHLY and FYNNEI. The CDR3 length is 15 residues. Trimming left V 2 bases short and J 1 base short, with 11 bases between. CDR3 DNA: TGTGCCAGCAGTGAAAGCAGGGGTCGGAACACTGAAGCTTTCTTT. This codes for CASSESRGRNTEAFF.

This clone is medium-sized within its sample. The V call is TRBV6-1, the J call TRBJ2-6; 7 positions agree with TRBD1. This CDR3 has 17 amino acids. Germline loops: CDR1 MNHNS, CDR2 SASEGT. The V gene end was trimmed by 4 bases and the J gene end by 0 bases; junction bases not matched to a gene: 6. In DNA, the CDR3 is TGTGCCAGCAGTGTACAGGGGTTCGGCTCTGGGGCCAACGTCCTGACTTTC. Its translation is CASSVQGFGSGANVLTF.

This clone was detected ten times or more. J is TRBJ2-4 and V is TRBV3-1; tentatively, D is TRBD2 (6 bases). In germline, CDR1 is LGHDT, CDR2 YNNKEL (reference sequence). The CDR3 sequence is 17 residues long. V was pared by 0 bases and J by 0 bases, with 12 bases between. CDR3 nucleotide sequence: TGTGCCAGCAGCCAAGAGTGGGGCGGGATAGCCAAAAACATTCAGTACTTC. It codes for CASSQEWGGIAKNIQYF.

In this sample, this clone turned up a few times. V is TRBV28 and J is TRBJ2-7; 9 bases fit TRBD1. The CDR3 is 14 residues long. Germline V gene lookup returns CDR1 MDHEN and CDR2 SYDVKM. V lost 1 base, J lost 7 bases, and 5 bases stayed unmatched. The CDR3 DNA sequence: TGTGCCAGCAGTTTATTACAGGGGGCGGTTGAGCAGTACTTC. Its protein product is CASSLLQGAVEQYF.

In its sample, this clone was seen many times. V and J are TRBV18 and TRBJ2-5; possibly TRBD2 for D (5 bases). This CDR3 is built from 15 residues. V was cut by 3 bases and J by 4 bases, with 15 bases left in between. The germline V gene has CDR1 KGHSH and CDR2 LQKENI. The CDR3 DNA is TGTGCCAGCTCACCTCAAGGAGGAAATGCAGAGACCCAGTACTTC. It is translated as CASSPQGGNAETQYF.

The chain uses TRBV7-8 and TRBJ2-7; possible D gene TRBD1, 7 bases. Trimming shortened V by 3 bases and J by 3 bases, and 12 bases separated the two germline ends. The CDR3 extends over 14 amino acids. Germline loops: CDR1 SGHVS, CDR2 FQNEAQ. CDR3 region: CASSFGTAGYEQYF. In DNA, the CDR3 is TGTGCCAGCAGCTTCGGGACAGCGGGCTACGAGCAGTACTTC.

The chain joins TRBV6-1 to TRBJ1-1; 7 bases fit TRBD1. Germline values: CDR1 MNHNS, CDR2 SASEGT. The CDR3 length is 14 residues. The ends lost 5 bases at V and 0 bases at J; junction bases unmatched: 3. CDR3 in amino acids: CASSPGTVNTEAFF. The CDR3 bases are TGTGCCAGCAGTCCCGGGACAGTGAACACTGAAGCTTTCTTT.

The rearrangement uses TRBV5-1 and TRBJ1-2; perhaps TRBD1 as D (5 bases). Trimming took off 0 bases at V and 4 bases at J, with 10 bases between the two ends. The CDR3 has 14 residues. Germline CDR1 is SGHRS and CDR2 is YFSETQ. The CDR3 nucleotides are TGCGCCAGCAGCTTGGGTTCGGGGGGCTATGGCTACACCTTC. Translating it yields CASSLGSGGYGYTF.

This clone is judged medium-sized (0.01 to 0.1%). The gene calls are TRBV6-1 and TRBJ1-6, with 11 bases identical to TRBD1. The CDR3 length is 14 residues. V lost 5 bases to trimming and J lost 10 bases; unmatched junction nucleotides: 4. Germline CDR1 MNHNS, CDR2 SASEGT. CDR3 coding DNA: TGTGCCAGCAGTACGGGACAGGGGGGATCACCCCTCCACTTT. It yields the protein CASSTGQGGSPLHF.

J is TRBJ2-3 and V is TRBV11-2; 12 bases map to TRBD2. Germline V gene lookup returns CDR1 SGHAT and CDR2 FQNNGV. Trimming took 5 bases from V and 1 from J; bases not matched to a gene: 7. The CDR3 consists of 17 residues. CDR3 DNA sequence: TGTGCCAGCAGCGGTGGACTAGCGGGATTAGGCACAGATACGCAGTATTTT. This sequence encodes CASSGGLAGLGTDTQYF. Combining the CDR3 with reference TRBV11-2 and TRBJ2-3 gives the whole variable domain EAGVAQSPRYKIIEKRQSVAFWCNPISGHATLYWYQQILGQGPKLLIQFQNNGVVDDSQLPKDRFSAERLKGVDSTLKIQPAKLEDSAVYLCASSGGLAGLGTDTQYFGPGTRLTVL.

The chain uses TRBV2 and TRBJ2-7; a weak D match, TRBD2 (5 bases). Trimming stripped 5 bases from V and 6 bases from J, with 11 bases between. Germline lookup yields CDR1 SNHLY and CDR2 FYNNEI. CDR3 length: 12 amino acids. CDR3 bases: TGTGCCAGCAGTCGCCCGAGGGTCGAGCAGTACTTC. It specifies CASSRPRVEQYF.

The V gene is TRBV20-1, the J gene TRBJ2-7; D is undetermined. The germline gives CDR1 DFQATT, CDR2 SNEGSKA (reference sequence). Trimming took off 2 bases at V and 5 bases at J, with 10 bases between the two ends. The CDR3 is 12 residues long. The CDR3 DNA sequence: TGCAGTGCTAGATGGGAAAGCCACGAGCAGTACTTC. This encodes CSARWESHEQYF.

This clone was detected many times. The chain employs TRBV20-1 and TRBJ1-1; a weak D match, TRBD1 (6 bases). Per germline, CDR1 DFQATT and CDR2 SNEGSKA (reference sequence). This CDR3 has 17 residues. V dropped 3 bases and J dropped 6 bases, with 26 bases sitting between them. The CDR3 coding sequence is TGCAGTGCTAGTTTGTTCCAGGGGCGAGGGGGGATGCCTGAAGCTTTCTTT. Translating gives CSASLFQGRGGMPEAFF.

This clone has only a few counts. This chain joins TRBV12-3 or TRBV12-4 and TRBJ2-2, with 9 bases identical to TRBD1. V lost 3 bases and J lost 5; bases outside the gene matches: 4. This CDR3 spans 15 amino acids. CDR3 region: CASSFRTGDTGELFF. For the CDR3, the DNA is TGTGCCAGCAGTTTCCGGACAGGGGATACCGGGGAGCTGTTTTTT.

This chain links TRBV5-1 with TRBJ2-7; 13 bases line up with TRBD2. Per the germline V gene, CDR1 is SGHRS and CDR2 is YFSETQ. The CDR3 consists of 17 residues. V shed 4 bases and J 0 bases; nucleotides not matched to a gene: 7. CDR3 sequence (DNA): TGCGCCAGCAGCAGAGGACTAGCGGGAGAAATCTCCTACGAGCAGTACTTC. Its protein is CASSRGLAGEISYEQYF.

This clone was seen repeatedly, ten times or more. The chain carries TRBV5-4 and TRBJ2-7; TRBD2 agrees at 7 bases. The CDR3 extends over 14 amino acids. Germline CDR1 reads SGHNT; CDR2 reads YYREEE (reference sequence). V lost 2 bases, J lost 5 bases, and 7 bases stayed unmatched. The CDR3 sequence: CASSLTGLGHEQYF. CDR3 nucleotide sequence: TGTGCCAGCAGCTTAACCGGACTAGGCCACGAGCAGTACTTC.

Details on this clone: Since no conserved phenylalanine or tryptophan closes the CDR3, a read error is the likely cause. This chain uses TRBV7-9 with TRBJ1-1; D not certain. This CDR3 contains 14 residues. Germline CDR1 is SEHNR and CDR2 is FQNEAQ (reference sequence). V was shortened by 1 base and J by 3 bases, with 9 bases between the two germline ends. CDR3 in DNA: TGTGCCAGCAGCTTAGGTTTCGGGGACACTGAAGCTTTCCTC. Amino acids: CASSLGFGDTEAFL.

As to this clone: A read error may account for a junction end that differs from germline. V gene TRBV4-1 combines with J gene TRBJ2-1; D uncertain. Germline V gene sequence: CDR1 MGHRA, CDR2 YSYEKL. The CDR3 has 14 residues. The CDR3 nucleotides read TGCGCCAGCAGCCAAGGTCGAGGTTGTGATGAGCATTTCTTC. Translation: CASSQGRGCDEHFF.

This clone is medium-sized in the sample. The chain uses TRBV25-1 and TRBJ2-3, with 7 bases identical to TRBD1. Germline CDR1 reads MGHDK; CDR2 reads SYGVNS. The CDR3 is made up of 14 amino acids. The ends lost 6 bases at V and 0 bases at J; junction bases unmatched: 3. For the CDR3, the DNA is TGTGCCAGCAGGTTCAGGGGGAGCACAGATACGCAGTATTTT. It specifies CASRFRGSTDTQYF.

The V call is TRBV7-8, the J call TRBJ1-5, with D hard to call. Trimming removed 2 bases at V and 2 bases at J, with 13 bases between. The germline V gene has CDR1 SGHVS and CDR2 FQNEAQ. There are 16 residues in the CDR3. The CDR3 reads CASSLWAGEGNQPQHF. CDR3 nucleotide sequence: TGTGCCAGCAGCTTATGGGCCGGGGAAGGCAATCAGCCCCAGCATTTT.

This clone is medium-sized by share. V usage is TRBV20-1 and J usage is TRBJ1-2; TRBD1 is a possible D gene (5 bases). This CDR3 has 13 amino acids. V lost 7 bases and J 4 bases, leaving 16 bases between the germline ends. Germline CDR1 DFQATT, CDR2 SNEGSKA (reference sequence). The CDR3: CSVTKPGTYGYTF. The CDR3 DNA is TGCAGTGTTACCAAACCGGGGACCTATGGCTACACCTTC.